This TCR beta chain was captured in a study of blood T cell repertoires in COVID-19. Trimming removed 4 bases at V and 0 bases at J, with 8 bases between. The CDR3 covers 15 residues. The germline CDR1 and CDR2 sequences are SGHDT and YYEEEE. Method: immunoSEQ multiplex PCR; TCRdb's copy keeps in-frame clones and lacks some. The data hold around 460,000 clones, with 70% to 90% observed a single time. This receptor was taken from a man aged 18 to 29 with COVID-19, enrolled during active disease. The chain combines TRBV5-6 with TRBJ2-6; D is unclear. The specimen was peripheral blood. CDR3 nucleotides: TGTGCCAGCAGCGCGCTCCTCTCTGGGGCCAACGTCCTGACTTTC. Its protein product is CASSALLSGANVLTF.